The next 19 T cell receptor beta chains were all read from a single sample in a study of cytomegalovirus exposure and HLA in healthy donors. 13 Jbeta primers and 60 Vbeta primers were used for the PCR. Some clones are missing from TCRdb's copy, which holds only in-frame ones; the method was immunoSEQ multiplex PCR. This table holds about 210,000 clones, around 76% found once. The sequencing input was PBMCs. The receptor set was obtained from a man aged 35 to 55 in good health and CMV-seropositive.

The V and J genes are TRBV11-3 and TRBJ2-7, with D possibly TRBD1 on 6 matching bases. CDR1 is SGHNT, CDR2 YENEEA, per germline. CDR3 size: 13 residues. V lost 1 base and J lost 4, with 8 bases in between. The CDR3 DNA reads as TGTGCCAGCAGCTTAGGACAGGATTACGAGCAGTACTTC. Translated: CASSLGQDYEQYF.

The chain links TRBV18 to TRBJ2-1, with 7 bases fitting TRBD2. The CDR3 contains 13 residues. J was trimmed by 6 bases and V by 3 bases; bases with no gene match: 2. Germline CDR1 reads KGHSH; CDR2 reads LQKENI. The CDR3 is CASSPTSVNEQFF. The CDR3 coding sequence is TGTGCCAGCTCACCTACTAGCGTCAATGAGCAGTTCTTC.

The chain couples TRBV28 to TRBJ1-5, with D possibly being TRBD1 (5 bases). Germline CDR1 and CDR2: MDHEN and SYDVKM. This CDR3 contains 15 residues. Between the trimmed V and J ends, which lost 9 bases and 3 bases, there was a span of 18 bases. The CDR3 nucleotides are TGTGCCAGTATGGGGCAACTCGCCTACAATCAGCCCCAGCATTTT. Amino acids: CASMGQLAYNQPQHF. Full variable domain (rest looked up from reference TRBV28 and TRBJ1-5): DVKVTQSSRYLVKRTGEKVFLECVQDMDHENMFWYRQDPGLGLRLIYFSYDVKMKEKGDIPEGYSVSREKKERFSLILESASTNQTSMYLCASMGQLAYNQPQHFGDGTRLSIL.

This chain links TRBV7-6 with TRBJ2-1; 7 nucleotides agree with TRBD2. Trimming at V came to 3 bases and at J to 0 bases, leaving 2 bases not matched to a gene. The CDR3 covers 15 residues. CDR1 SGHVS and CDR2 FNYEAQ come from the germline V gene. The CDR3 region is CASSLGGGSYNEQFF. CDR3 bases: TGTGCCAGCAGCTTGGGCGGGGGCTCCTACAATGAGCAGTTCTTC.

The genes are TRBV7-9 and TRBJ1-2, with 7 bases matching TRBD1. Germline values: CDR1 SEHNR, CDR2 FQNEAQ (reference sequence). The trim removed 5 bases at V and 1 base at J, leaving 10 bases unmatched. The CDR3 runs to 16 residues. The CDR3 nucleotides read TGTGCCAGCAGCCCCAAGTCCGGGACAGTTAACTATGGCTACACCTTC. Translated, it gives CASSPKSGTVNYGYTF.

The CDR3 loop reads CASSYSVARDEQFF. The CDR3 DNA follows: TGTGCCAGCAGTTACTCGGTGGCTAGAGATGAGCAGTTCTTC. V is TRBV6-6 and J is TRBJ2-1; D not certain. The CDR3 has 14 amino acids. Deletions cut 0 bases from V and 8 bases from J, with 11 bases between. Germline V gene sequence: CDR1 MNHNY, CDR2 SVGAGI (reference sequence).

The chain joins TRBV2 to TRBJ1-2; possibly TRBD1 for D (5 bases). The germline V and J ends were trimmed by 5 bases and 4 bases, with 14 bases remaining between them. This CDR3 spans 14 amino acids. Germline V gene lookup returns CDR1 SNHLY and CDR2 FYNNEI. CDR3 in amino acids: CASSLDTSPYGYTF. The CDR3 nucleotides are TGTGCCAGCAGTTTGGACACCTCCCCCTATGGCTACACCTTC.

This clone was seen a single time. This sequence joins TRBV5-1 and TRBJ2-5; 12 bases are a match to TRBD2. The CDR3 is 16 amino acids. The V gene end was trimmed by 4 bases and the J gene end by 4 bases; junction bases not matched to a gene: 8. Germline CDR1 SGHRS, CDR2 YFSETQ. The CDR3 nucleotides are TGCGCCAGCAGCCCGGACACGGGACTAGCGGGAGAGACCCAGTACTTC. Translated, it gives CASSPDTGLAGETQYF.

This clone has a single count. This sequence joins TRBV27 and TRBJ2-3; possibly TRBD2 for D (5 bases). V was pared by 5 bases and J by 2 bases, with 14 bases between. The CDR3 extends over 15 amino acids. Germline CDR1 MNHEY, CDR2 SMNVEV (reference sequence). The CDR3 DNA follows: TGTGCCAGCAGTGCAGGTGGGAGCCTCACAGATACGCAGTATTTT. Its protein product is CASSAGGSLTDTQYF.

V usage is TRBV7-8 and J usage is TRBJ2-7; a weak D match, TRBD2 (5 bases). Trimming pared 5 bases from V and 0 bases from J, leaving 14 bases between. This CDR3 is built from 15 residues. Germline V gene data show CDR1 as SGHVS and CDR2 as FQNEAQ. As DNA, the CDR3 is TGTGCCAGCAGCCGGGGAGTGGCAGCCTCCTACGAGCAGTACGTC. Its protein is CASSRGVAASYEQYV.

V usage is TRBV2 and J usage is TRBJ2-1, with 12 nucleotides matching TRBD2. Germline V CDR1 and CDR2: SNHLY, FYNNEI. This CDR3 has 15 amino acids. J was trimmed by 3 bases and V by 7 bases; bases with no gene match: 4. CDR3 region: CASIRTSGIYNEQFF. The CDR3 nucleotides are TGTGCCAGCATCAGGACTAGCGGGATCTACAATGAGCAGTTCTTC.

The gene calls are TRBV6-5 and TRBJ1-5; possibly TRBD1 for D (6 bases). The V and J ends lost 6 bases and 2 bases respectively, with 14 bases between them. Germline V lookup: CDR1 MNHEY, CDR2 SVGAGI. CDR3 length: 15 amino acids. This CDR3 reads CASRETGFGNQPQHF. In DNA, the CDR3 is TGTGCCAGCAGAGAAACAGGGTTCGGCAATCAGCCCCAGCATTTT.

The chain combines TRBV14 with TRBJ2-5, with TRBD2 matching 8 bases. The junction had 8 bases not matched to a gene; V was cut back by 3 bases and J by 5 bases. The germline gives CDR1 SGHDN, CDR2 FVKESK. This CDR3 spans 15 amino acids. Here the CDR3 DNA reads TGTGCCAGCAGCCAGGCTAGCGGGCTCCCGGAGACCCAGTACTTC. Translation: CASSQASGLPETQYF.

The V call is TRBV6-5, the J call TRBJ1-2; 9 positions match TRBD1. This CDR3 region has 14 residues. J was trimmed by 12 bases and V by 6 bases; bases with no gene match: 14. CDR1 and CDR2 from the germline V gene are MNHEY and SVGAGI. CDR3 protein: CASSETGGREKNTF. In DNA form, the CDR3 reads TGTGCCAGCAGCGAGACAGGGGGAAGGGAAAAAAACACCTTC.

V usage is TRBV10-3 and J usage is TRBJ1-2; tentatively, D is TRBD1 (5 bases). The CDR3 has 12 residues. The ends were cut back, 4 bases at V and 6 bases at J, with 9 bases in the middle. Germline V gives CDR1 ENHRY, CDR2 SYGVKD. This CDR3 is CAISGGADGYTF. The DNA of the CDR3 is TGTGCCATCAGTGGGGGCGCCGATGGCTACACCTTC.

This clone turned up a few times. The rearrangement links TRBV25-1 to TRBJ1-1; the match to TRBD1 covers 9 bases. Trimming removed 6 bases from V and 1 base from J; junction bases left unmatched: 3. This CDR3 contains 14 residues. Germline V gene data show CDR1 as MGHDK and CDR2 as SYGVNS. The CDR3 DNA sequence: TGTGCCAGCAGGGCGACAGGGGGGAACACTGAAGCTTTCTTT. Encoded protein: CASRATGGNTEAFF.

V is TRBV6-5 and J is TRBJ2-6; tentatively, D is TRBD2 (6 bases). Trimming took 2 bases from V and 5 from J, leaving 10 bases between them. Germline values: CDR1 MNHEY, CDR2 SVGAGI. The CDR3 consists of 15 residues. CDR3: CASSYTGVRANVLTF. CDR3 sequence (DNA): TGTGCCAGCAGTTACACGGGGGTAAGGGCCAACGTCCTGACTTTC.

This chain uses TRBV7-9 with TRBJ2-5; 7 bases agree with TRBD1. In germline, CDR1 is SEHNR, CDR2 FQNEAQ (reference sequence). Losses at the gene ends were 5 bases for V and 1 base for J; bases not matched to a gene: 4. The CDR3 has 14 amino acids. This CDR3 is CASSVQGTQETQYF. The DNA of the CDR3 is TGTGCCAGCAGCGTACAGGGGACCCAAGAGACCCAGTACTTC.

The V gene is TRBV5-1, the J gene TRBJ1-1; 9 bases map to TRBD1. In germline, CDR1 is SGHRS, CDR2 YFSETQ. CDR3 length equals 14 residues. V lost 4 bases, J lost 8 bases, and 9 bases stayed unmatched. The DNA for the CDR3 is TGCGCCAGCAGCGTGGGACAGGGAGCCCCGGAAGCTTTCTTT. This encodes CASSVGQGAPEAFF.